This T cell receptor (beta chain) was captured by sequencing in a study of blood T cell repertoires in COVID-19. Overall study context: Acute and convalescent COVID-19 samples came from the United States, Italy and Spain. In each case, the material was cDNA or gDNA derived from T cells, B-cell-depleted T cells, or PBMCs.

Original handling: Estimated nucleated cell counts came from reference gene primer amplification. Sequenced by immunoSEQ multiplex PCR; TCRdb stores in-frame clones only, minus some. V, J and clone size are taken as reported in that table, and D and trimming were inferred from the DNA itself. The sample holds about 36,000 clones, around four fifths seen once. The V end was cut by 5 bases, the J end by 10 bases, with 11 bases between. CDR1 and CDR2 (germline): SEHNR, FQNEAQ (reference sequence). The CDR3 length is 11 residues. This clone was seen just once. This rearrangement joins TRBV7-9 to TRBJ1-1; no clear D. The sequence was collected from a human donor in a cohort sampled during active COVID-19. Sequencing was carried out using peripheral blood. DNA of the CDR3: TGTGCCAGCAGCATAGGGTACGGAGCTTTCTTT. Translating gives CASSIGYGAFF.